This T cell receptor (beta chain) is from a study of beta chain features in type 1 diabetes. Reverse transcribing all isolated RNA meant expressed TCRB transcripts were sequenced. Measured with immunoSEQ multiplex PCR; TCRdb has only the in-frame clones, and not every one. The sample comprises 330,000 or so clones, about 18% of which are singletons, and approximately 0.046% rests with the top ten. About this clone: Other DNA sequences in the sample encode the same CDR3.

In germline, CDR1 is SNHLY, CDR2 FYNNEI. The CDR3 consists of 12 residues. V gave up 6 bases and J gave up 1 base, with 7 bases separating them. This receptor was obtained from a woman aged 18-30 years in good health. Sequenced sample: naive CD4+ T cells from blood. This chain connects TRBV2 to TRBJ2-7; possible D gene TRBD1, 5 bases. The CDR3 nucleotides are TGTGCCAGCAGGCAGGGTTCCTACGAGCAGTACTTC. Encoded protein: CASRQGSYEQYF.